A selection of T cell receptor beta chains follows, all from one sample in a study of Ad26.COV2.S vaccination and SARS-CoV-2 variants. Clones were read by immunoSEQ multiplex PCR, and TCRdb kept only the in-frame ones, dropping some. The sample gives around 450,000 clones, over 75% of which show up once; approximately 4% is in the top ten. The sample consisted of peripheral blood, taken in a trial of Ad26.COV2.S vaccine versus placebo. The receptors were gathered from a person between 18 and 60 years old who received the Ad26.COV2.S COVID-19 vaccine or a placebo. Both conserved end residues are trimmed from each CDR3. Fields, in order: CDR3 length, clone size, V gene, CDR3 protein. Part of the rows lack a size; the others show once, few, many or a class for expanded clones.

CDR3 length: 11
clone size: .
V gene: TRBV6-4
CDR3 protein: ASSDRPGGEQY

CDR3 length: 8
clone size: .
V gene: TRBV20-1
CDR3 protein: SARDLGYT

CDR3 length: 14
clone size: .
V gene: TRBV30
CDR3 protein: AWSLAGGRLQETQY

CDR3 length: 11
clone size: .
V gene: TRBV5-1
CDR3 protein: ASSADGPPGYT

CDR3 length: 13
clone size: .
V gene: TRBV27
CDR3 protein: ASSLRRSSGNTIY

CDR3 length: 15
clone size: .
V gene: TRBV5-4
CDR3 protein: ASRSGTGGSGANVLT

CDR3 length: 11
clone size: .
V gene: TRBV19
CDR3 protein: ASSRDRGNEQF

CDR3 length: 13
clone size: .
V gene: TRBV9
CDR3 protein: ASSLDGGGGTEAF

CDR3 length: 11
clone size: .
V gene: TRBV19
CDR3 protein: ASSSGGAGEQY

CDR3 length: 13
clone size: .
V gene: TRBV6-2/TRBV6-3
CDR3 protein: ASSRDGSDTGELF

CDR3 length: 13
clone size: once
V gene: TRBV4-1
CDR3 protein: ASSQADTPNYGYT

CDR3 length: 12
clone size: .
V gene: TRBV19
CDR3 protein: ASSTGTANEKLF

CDR3 length: 13
clone size: .
V gene: TRBV7-9
CDR3 protein: ASSLVQLRTGELF

CDR3 length: 13
clone size: .
V gene: TRBV2
CDR3 protein: ASSVWEGPNTEAF

CDR3 length: 12
clone size: .
V gene: TRBV5-6
CDR3 protein: ASSFGWGGEKLF

CDR3 length: 12
clone size: .
V gene: TRBV5-1
CDR3 protein: ASSLEIYINEQF

CDR3 length: 9
clone size: .
V gene: TRBV21-1
CDR3 protein: ASSNDGEQY

CDR3 length: 10
clone size: .
V gene: TRBV11-2
CDR3 protein: ASSFGNTEAF